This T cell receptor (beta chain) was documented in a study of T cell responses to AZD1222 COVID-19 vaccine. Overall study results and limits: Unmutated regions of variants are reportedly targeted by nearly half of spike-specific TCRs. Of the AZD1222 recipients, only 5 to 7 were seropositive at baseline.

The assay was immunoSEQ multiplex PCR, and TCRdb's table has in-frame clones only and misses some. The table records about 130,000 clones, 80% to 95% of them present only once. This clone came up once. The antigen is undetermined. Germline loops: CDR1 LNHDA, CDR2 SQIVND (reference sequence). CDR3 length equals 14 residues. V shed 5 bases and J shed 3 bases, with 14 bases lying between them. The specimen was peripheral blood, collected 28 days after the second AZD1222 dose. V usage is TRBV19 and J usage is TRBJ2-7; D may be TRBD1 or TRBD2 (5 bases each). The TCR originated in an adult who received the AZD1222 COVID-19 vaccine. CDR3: CASSPGQGFYEQYF. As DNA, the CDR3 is TGTGCCAGTAGTCCGGGGCAGGGTTTCTACGAGCAGTACTTC.